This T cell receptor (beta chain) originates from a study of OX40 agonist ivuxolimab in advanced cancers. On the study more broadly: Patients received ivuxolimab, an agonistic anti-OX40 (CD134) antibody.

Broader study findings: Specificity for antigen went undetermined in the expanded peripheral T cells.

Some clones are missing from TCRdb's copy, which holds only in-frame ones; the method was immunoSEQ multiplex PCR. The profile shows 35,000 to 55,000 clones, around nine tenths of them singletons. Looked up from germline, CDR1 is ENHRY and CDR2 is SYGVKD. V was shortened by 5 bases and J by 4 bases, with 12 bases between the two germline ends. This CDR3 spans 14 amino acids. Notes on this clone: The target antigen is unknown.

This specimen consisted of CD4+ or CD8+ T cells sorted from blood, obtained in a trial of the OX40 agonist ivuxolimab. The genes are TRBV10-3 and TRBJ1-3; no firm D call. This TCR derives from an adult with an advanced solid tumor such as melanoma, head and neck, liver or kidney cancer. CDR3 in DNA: TGTGCCATCAGTCCAATGGTGACAGGAAACACCATATATTTT. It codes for CAISPMVTGNTIYF.